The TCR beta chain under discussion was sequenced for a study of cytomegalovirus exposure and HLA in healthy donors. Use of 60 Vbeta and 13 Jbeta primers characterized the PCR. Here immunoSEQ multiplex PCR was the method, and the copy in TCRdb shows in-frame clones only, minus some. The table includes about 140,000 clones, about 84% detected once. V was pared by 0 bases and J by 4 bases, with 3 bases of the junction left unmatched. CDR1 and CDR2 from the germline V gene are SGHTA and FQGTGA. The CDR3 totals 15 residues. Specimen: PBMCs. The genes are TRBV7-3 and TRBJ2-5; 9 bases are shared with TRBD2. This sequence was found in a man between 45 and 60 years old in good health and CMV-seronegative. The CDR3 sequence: CASSLTAGGGETQYF. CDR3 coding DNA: TGTGCCAGCAGCTTAACTGCGGGGGGGGGAGAGACCCAGTACTTC.